The 17 T cell receptor beta chains presented below share a single source sample, sequenced in a study of beta chain features in type 1 diabetes. cDNA synthesis used the whole RNA isolate, giving expressed TCRB sequences. The data were produced by immunoSEQ multiplex PCR, yet TCRdb's version contains in-frame clones alone and is incomplete. This table has 200,000 to 250,000 clones, roughly a tenth appearing once. The sequencing input was central memory CD4+ T cells from blood. These receptors were taken from a man aged 18 to 29 in good health.

The chain couples TRBV7-6 to TRBJ2-7, with TRBD2 matching 8 bases. CDR3 length: 16 residues. In germline, CDR1 is SGHVS, CDR2 FNYEAQ. The ends lost 1 base at V and 2 bases at J; junction bases unmatched: 7. CDR3 sequence: CASSLVGAGGAYEQYF. CDR3 in DNA: TGTGCCAGCAGCTTAGTTGGCGCGGGAGGAGCCTACGAGCAGTACTTC.

Many counts were recorded for this clone. J is TRBJ2-5 and V is TRBV4-1, with 10 nucleotides matching TRBD2. Germline assignment: CDR1 MGHRA and CDR2 YSYEKL. The CDR3 has 16 residues. V shed 4 bases, J shed 5 bases, and the junction held 10 bases outside the gene matches. CDR3 in amino acids: CASSPDGTSAEETQYF. DNA of the CDR3: TGCGCCAGCAGCCCAGACGGGACTAGCGCAGAGGAGACCCAGTACTTC.

This clone was picked up many times. The chain combines TRBV13 with TRBJ1-2, with D maybe TRBD1 (6 bases). Trimming pared 2 bases from V and 8 bases from J, leaving 18 bases between. There are 15 residues in the CDR3. Germline values: CDR1 PRHDT, CDR2 FYEKMQ (reference sequence). DNA for the CDR3: TGTGCCAGCAGCTTACGGGCGGGGGCAGGGTACGGCTACACCTTC. Its protein product is CASSLRAGAGYGYTF. Full variable domain (outside the CDR3, taken from reference TRBV13 and TRBJ1-2): AAGVIQSPRHLIKEKRETATLKCYPIPRHDTVYWYQQGPGQDPQFLISFYEKMQSDKGSIPDRFSAQQFSDYHSELNMSSLELGDSALYFCASSLRAGAGYGYTFGSGTRLTVV.

This clone was seen a few times. CDR3 bases: TGTGCCAGCAGCCCCTCGACAGGGGCATACTACGAGCAGTACTTC. Translating gives CASSPSTGAYYEQYF. This chain connects TRBV7-3 to TRBJ2-7; TRBD1 agrees at 8 bases. Germline V gene data show CDR1 as SGHTA and CDR2 as FQGTGA. This CDR3 has 15 residues. J was trimmed by 3 bases and V by 5 bases; bases with no gene match: 9.

On this clone: This sequence may be a read error, since a much larger clone differs from it by one base. Other DNA sequences in this sample translate to the same CDR3. CDR3 amino acids: CASSPGLARTGELFF. In nucleotides, the CDR3 is TGTGCCAGCAGCCCTGGACTGGCAAGAACCGGGGAGCTGTTTTTT. The chain carries TRBV14 and TRBJ2-2; maybe TRBD2 (5 bases). V was clipped by 4 bases and J by 5 bases, with 14 bases between them. This CDR3 is 15 amino acids long. Per germline, CDR1 SGHDN and CDR2 FVKESK.

The table lists this clone with many counts. The V and J genes are TRBV7-9 and TRBJ2-3; 8 bases match TRBD2. From germline, CDR1 is SEHNR and CDR2 FQNEAQ (reference sequence). Unmatched junction bases numbered 3, after V lost 3 bases and J lost 7 bases. The CDR3 is 13 residues long. The DNA of the CDR3 is TGTGCCAGCAGCTTCGGACTAGCTCATACGCAGTATTTT. This sequence encodes CASSFGLAHTQYF.

This clone was detected only a few times. The DNA of the CDR3 is TGTGCCAGCAGCTTGCGCCCGGTGAATGAGCAGTTCTTC. This sequence encodes CASSLRPVNEQFF. The V gene is TRBV5-6, the J gene TRBJ2-1, with unresolved D. V dropped 1 base and J dropped 7 bases, with 9 bases sitting between them. This CDR3 spans 13 amino acids. Looked up from germline, CDR1 is SGHDT and CDR2 is YYEEEE.

This clone was picked up a small number of times. The same CDR3 arises from other DNA sequences in this sample as well. The chain combines TRBV19 with TRBJ2-3; 7 positions agree with TRBD1. V lost 5 bases, J lost 4 bases, and 3 bases stayed unmatched. The germline V gene has CDR1 LNHDA and CDR2 SQIVND (reference sequence). This CDR3 is 13 amino acids long. The CDR3 nucleotides are TGTGCCAGTAGTCACAGGGGACCAGATACGCAGTATTTT. The encoded protein is CASSHRGPDTQYF.

This clone was observed once. The rearrangement uses TRBV27 and TRBJ2-7; D call uncertain. V shed 7 bases and J shed 2 bases, with 9 bases lying between them. The CDR3 runs 12 residues. Germline V gene data show CDR1 as MNHEY and CDR2 as SMNVEV (reference sequence). CDR3 residues: CASNRPPYEQYF. The CDR3 nucleotides are TGTGCCAGCAACCGCCCCCCCTACGAGCAGTACTTC.

The J gene is TRBJ2-1, the V gene TRBV19; TRBD2 matches 7 bases. V lost 2 bases and J lost 3; bases outside the gene matches: 1. The CDR3 runs 14 residues. Looked up from germline, CDR1 is LNHDA and CDR2 is SQIVND (reference sequence). Written as DNA, the CDR3 is TGTGCCAGTAGTATACTAGCGGACTACAATGAGCAGTTCTTC. Protein sequence: CASSILADYNEQFF.

The rearrangement links TRBV2 to TRBJ2-1; TRBD2 matches 7 bases. From germline, CDR1 is SNHLY and CDR2 FYNNEI. The CDR3 has 13 amino acids. V shed 4 bases, J shed 6 bases, and the junction held 3 bases outside the gene matches. The CDR3 loop is CASSGQRGNEQFF. The CDR3, as DNA: TGTGCCAGCAGTGGACAGCGGGGCAATGAGCAGTTCTTC.

The rearrangement links TRBV4-2 to TRBJ2-5; 13 bases agree with TRBD2. Trimming took 1 base from V and 4 from J; bases not matched to a gene: 9. Germline V CDR1 and CDR2: LGHNA, YNFKEQ. The CDR3 contains 18 residues. The CDR3 DNA follows: TGTGCCAGCAGCCAAGGGACTAGCGGGAGCCCTGAGAGAGAGACCCAGTACTTC. Translating it yields CASSQGTSGSPERETQYF.

This clone was found a few times. The chain combines TRBV29-1 with TRBJ1-1, with no clear D. Germline-derived CDR1 and CDR2 are SQVTM and ANQGSEA. The CDR3 covers 13 residues. Trimming left V 4 bases short and J 1 base short, with 10 bases between. CDR3: CSVVRAGNTEAFF. Written as DNA, the CDR3 is TGCAGCGTTGTCCGCGCCGGGAACACTGAAGCTTTCTTT.

The genes are TRBV6-1 and TRBJ2-1; D is perhaps TRBD1 (6 bases). V lost 2 bases, J lost 2 bases, and 10 bases lay in between. From germline, CDR1 is MNHNS and CDR2 SASEGT. The CDR3 covers 15 residues. For the CDR3, the DNA is TGTGCCAGCAGTGAATTCCAGGGGCCCTACAATGAGCAGTTCTTC. Translation gives CASSEFQGPYNEQFF.

The chain joins TRBV5-1 to TRBJ2-7; a weak D match, TRBD1 (5 bases). CDR3 size: 14 residues. V was cut by 2 bases and J by 7 bases, with 16 bases left in between. Germline CDR1 SGHRS, CDR2 YFSETQ. CDR3 in amino acids: CASSFDSTLGEQYF. CDR3 DNA: TGCGCCAGCAGCTTCGACAGTACCTTAGGAGAGCAGTACTTC. The full variable domain, its missing parts supplied by reference TRBV5-1 and TRBJ2-7, is KAGVTQTPRYLIKTRGQQVTLSCSPISGHRSVSWYQQTPGQGLQFLFEYFSETQRNKGNFPGRFSGRQFSNSRSEMNVSTLELGDSALYLCASSFDSTLGEQYFGPGTRLTVT.

This clone turned up a few times. This chain joins TRBV5-1 and TRBJ2-1; 7 bases fit TRBD2. With V trimmed by 0 bases and J by 7 bases, 4 bases remained unmatched. The germline gives CDR1 SGHRS, CDR2 YFSETQ. The CDR3 consists of 14 residues. This CDR3 reads CASSLGLAGNEQFF. DNA of the CDR3: TGCGCCAGCAGCTTGGGACTAGCTGGAAATGAGCAGTTCTTC.

This clone was seen only a few times. The rearrangement joins TRBV4-2 to TRBJ2-3, with D maybe TRBD1 (6 bases). The CDR3 is 16 amino acids. CDR1 is LGHNA and CDR2 is YNFKEQ in the germline V gene. Trimming removed 2 bases from V and 0 bases from J, with 12 bases in between. CDR3 amino acids: CASSQRTGPSTDTQYF. The CDR3 nucleotides are TGTGCCAGCAGCCAACGCACAGGGCCTAGCACAGATACGCAGTATTTT.